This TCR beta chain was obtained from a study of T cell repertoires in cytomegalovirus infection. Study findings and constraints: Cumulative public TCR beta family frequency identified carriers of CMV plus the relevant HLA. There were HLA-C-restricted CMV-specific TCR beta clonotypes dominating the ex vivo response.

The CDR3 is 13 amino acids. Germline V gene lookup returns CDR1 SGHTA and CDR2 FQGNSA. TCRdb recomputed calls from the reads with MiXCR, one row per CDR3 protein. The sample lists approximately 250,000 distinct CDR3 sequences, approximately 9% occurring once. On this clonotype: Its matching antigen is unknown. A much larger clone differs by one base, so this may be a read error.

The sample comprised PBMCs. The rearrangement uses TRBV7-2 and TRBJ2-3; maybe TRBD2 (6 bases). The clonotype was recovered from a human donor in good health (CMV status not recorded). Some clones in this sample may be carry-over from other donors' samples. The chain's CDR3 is CASSGSSVDKQYF. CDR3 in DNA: TGTGCCAGCAGCGGTTCTAGCGTAGATAAGCAGTATTTT.